Listed below are T cell receptor beta chains from one sample, sequenced in a study of T cell repertoires in cytomegalovirus infection. TCRdb ran MiXCR on the reads and lists one entry per CDR3 protein. The data show 150,000 to 200,000 distinct CDR3 sequences, 28% seen once. The sequenced sample was PBMCs. The receptors originated from a human donor in good health (CMV status not recorded). Some clones in this sample may be carry-over from other donors' samples. The CDR3 runs from the conserved cysteine through the conserved F or W. D genes are given only for firm matches. Clone size is stated in some rows and not others, as once, few, many or a class when expanded.

>-|TRBJ1-5|-|TRBV4-1
CASSQVDQPQHF
TGCGCCAGCAGCCAAGTTGACCAGCCCCAGCATTTT
>many|TRBJ2-1|-|TRBV7-8
CASSLGLNEQFF
TGTGCCAGCAGCTTAGGACTAAATGAGCAGTTCTTC
>few|TRBJ1-5|-|TRBV6-5
CASSYDRNQPQHF
TGTGCCAGCAGTTATGACAGGAATCAGCCCCAGCATTTT
>-|TRBJ2-1|-|TRBV19
CASSPGVTLYNEQFF
TGTGCCAGTAGCCCAGGGGTTACCCTCTACAATGAGCAGTTCTTC
>-|TRBJ2-1|-|TRBV7-9
CASSPRAGNEQFF
TGTGCCAGCAGCCCTAGGGCAGGGAATGAGCAGTTCTTC
>few|TRBJ1-4|-|TRBV7-2
CASSPTPYMGKLFF
TGTGCCAGCAGCCCTACCCCCTACATGGGAAAACTGTTTTTT
>-|TRBJ2-7|-|TRBV7-4
CASSLAGTPSYEQYF
TGTGCCAGCAGCTTAGCAGGGACTCCCTCCTACGAGCAGTACTTC
>-|TRBJ1-2|TRBD1|TRBV5-4
CASSGGQGPNYGYTF
TGTGCCAGCAGCGGCGGACAGGGGCCTAACTATGGCTACACCTTC
>few|TRBJ2-5|-|TRBV7-2
CASSRFWGSDETQYF
TGTGCCAGCAGCCGGTTTTGGGGGTCGGACGAGACCCAGTACTTC
>many|TRBJ1-5|-|TRBV7-2
CASTLGGGQPQHF
TGTGCCAGCACCCTGGGGGGGGGTCAGCCCCAGCATTTT
>few|TRBJ2-4|TRBD1|TRBV7-9
CASSFRTGGNIQYF
TGTGCCAGCAGCTTTAGGACAGGGGGTAACATTCAGTACTTC
>-|TRBJ1-5|TRBD1|TRBV6-2/TRBV6-3
CASRTGVFNQPQHF
TGTGCCAGCAGGACAGGGGTCTTCAATCAGCCCCAGCATTTT
>many|TRBJ2-7|TRBD1|TRBV7-2
CASSLNSGTGVDEQYF
TGTGCCAGCAGCTTAAACTCCGGGACAGGGGTTGACGAGCAGTACTTC
>-|TRBJ1-1|TRBD1|TRBV12-3/TRBV12-4
CASTETGGVNTEAFF
TGTGCCAGCACCGAGACAGGGGGAGTCAACACTGAAGCTTTCTTT
>-|TRBJ1-1|-|TRBV24-1
CATNYRWNTEAFF
TGTGCCACCAATTACAGGTGGAACACTGAAGCTTTCTTT
>many|TRBJ1-1|-|TRBV2
CASSEEAGVYEAFF
TGTGCCAGCAGTGAAGAGGCAGGGGTTTATGAAGCTTTCTTT
>-|TRBJ2-5|-|TRBV7-9
CASSPPALTQETQYF
TGTGCCAGCAGTCCGCCCGCTTTAACTCAAGAGACCCAGTACTTC
>-|TRBJ2-3|-|TRBV10-3
CAISETGLRDTQYF
TGTGCCATCAGTGAGACGGGGTTACGGGATACGCAGTATTTT
>few|TRBJ2-7|-|TRBV11-2
CASSSDGTSYEQYF
TGTGCCAGCAGCTCGGACGGGACCTCCTACGAGCAGTACTTC
>many|TRBJ2-5|-|TRBV7-2
CASSLKIRETQYF
TGTGCCAGCAGCTTAAAGATCCGAGAGACCCAGTACTTC
>-|TRBJ1-6|-|TRBV14
CASSQDRVYRSPLHF
TGTGCCAGCAGCCAAGACAGGGTATACCGCTCACCCCTCCACTTT
>-|TRBJ1-1|-|TRBV6-5
CASRPGDWGTEAFF
TGTGCCAGCAGACCAGGGGATTGGGGCACTGAAGCTTTCTTT
>many|TRBJ2-7|-|TRBV14
CASSQARYEQYF
TGTGCCAGCAGCCAAGCCAGATACGAGCAGTACTTC
>many|TRBJ1-2|-|TRBV7-2
CASRPGVADGYTF
TGTGCCAGCAGGCCGGGGGTAGCGGATGGCTACACCTTC
>many|TRBJ2-7|-|TRBV29-1
CSVERGVLGEQYF
TGCAGCGTTGAGAGGGGGGTTCTGGGCGAGCAGTACTTC
>many|TRBJ2-1|-|TRBV7-2
CASSAGETYYNEQFF
TGTGCCAGCAGCGCAGGGGAGACTTACTACAATGAGCAGTTCTTC
>-|TRBJ1-2|-|TRBV6-2/TRBV6-3
CASSSLGPTYGYTF
TGTGCCAGCAGTTCCTTGGGCCCCACCTATGGCTACACCTTC
>many|TRBJ2-1|-|TRBV7-6
CASSLGVSNGGNEQFF
TGTGCCAGCAGCTTAGGGGTCAGCAATGGGGGTAATGAGCAGTTCTTC
>few|TRBJ1-6|-|TRBV12-3/TRBV12-4
CASSQTGGNSPLHF
TGTGCCAGCTCACAAACGGGGGGCAATTCACCCCTCCACTTT
>-|TRBJ1-6|-|TRBV12-3/TRBV12-4
CGSIPPGVGSPLHF
TGTGGCAGCATCCCCCCAGGGGTTGGATCACCCCTCCACTTT
>few|TRBJ2-1|-|TRBV5-6
CASSLWGPSDEQFF
TGTGCCAGCAGCTTGTGGGGACCAAGCGATGAGCAGTTCTTC
>-|TRBJ2-3|TRBD2|TRBV10-3
CAIRPGLAGGADTQYF
TGTGCCATCAGACCGGGACTAGCGGGCGGCGCAGATACGCAGTATTTT
>few|TRBJ2-1|-|TRBV29-1
CSVERDGHNEQFF
TGCAGCGTTGAAAGGGACGGACACAATGAGCAGTTCTTC
>few|TRBJ1-1|-|TRBV7-9
CASSPGSQGNTEAFF
TGTGCCAGCAGCCCAGGAAGTCAGGGAAACACTGAAGCTTTCTTT
>-|TRBJ2-7|-|TRBV19
CASSQRSDADEQYF
TGTGCCAGTAGTCAACGCTCGGATGCGGACGAGCAGTACTTC
>-|TRBJ1-4|-|TRBV5-1
CASSSRQTGNEKLFF
TGCGCCAGCAGCTCGCGACAGACGGGTAATGAAAAACTGTTTTTT
>-|TRBJ1-3|-|TRBV12-3/TRBV12-4
CASSLSLAENSGNTIYF
TGTGCCAGCAGTTTATCCCTAGCGGAGAACTCTGGAAACACCATATATTTT
>-|TRBJ2-5|-|TRBV2
CASSLYPRETQYF
TGTGCCAGCAGCCTATATCCGAGGGAGACCCAGTACTTC
>-|TRBJ2-2|TRBD1|TRBV2
CASKGQGGTGELFF
TGTGCCAGCAAAGGACAGGGCGGTACCGGGGAGCTGTTTTTT
>-|TRBJ2-1|-|TRBV29-1
CSVKGGNEQFF
TGCAGCGTTAAGGGGGGGAATGAGCAGTTCTTC
>-|TRBJ2-3|-|TRBV7-9
CASSPRSRTDTQYF
TGTGCCAGCAGCCCCCGGAGCCGGACAGATACGCAGTATTTT
>few|TRBJ1-2|-|TRBV5-6
CASSLTSAGVHGYTF
TGTGCCAGCAGCTTGACCAGCGCGGGTGTTCATGGCTACACCTTC
>few|TRBJ2-5|-|TRBV11-2
CASSLGFGETQYF
TGTGCCAGCAGCTTAGGGTTCGGAGAGACCCAGTACTTC
>few|TRBJ1-6|-|TRBV20-1
CSASRDRDSPLHF
TGCAGTGCTAGCCGGGACCGTGATTCGCCCCTCCACTTT
>-|TRBJ2-6|-|TRBV10-3
CAISVGPVAGANVLTF
TGTGCCATCAGTGTGGGGCCAGTTGCTGGGGCCAACGTCCTGACTTTC
>-|TRBJ2-7|TRBD1|TRBV2
CARGMDRGYEQYF
TGTGCCCGCGGGATGGACAGGGGCTACGAGCAGTACTTC
>-|TRBJ2-5|-|TRBV18
CASSPRLETPQETQYF
TGTGCCAGCTCACCACGTCTTGAGACACCACAAGAGACCCAGTACTTC
>-|TRBJ2-5|TRBD2|TRBV11-2
CASSLGRGAHKTQYF
TGTGCCAGCAGCTTAGGGCGGGGGGCCCACAAGACCCAGTACTTC
>few|TRBJ1-4|TRBD1|TRBV5-1
CASSSGQGLSEKLFF
TGCGCCAGCAGCTCTGGACAGGGTTTATCAGAAAAACTGTTTTTT